This T cell receptor beta chain came from a study of neoadjuvant anti-PD-1 for oral cavity cancer (dated by TCRdb to the early 2020s). In the study overall: Three to four biweekly doses of nivolumab at 3 mg/kg were mostly administered to patients before curative-intent surgical resection. For patients who did not progress, a fourth nivolumab dose was given around day 43, followed by definitive surgical resection on days 50-56. Responders were defined as patients with complete response, partial response or stable disease by RECIST 1.1; non-responders were defined as patients with progression. An approximately 30% response rate was observed in the parent correlative cohort, in which about 12 patients were included.

The study at large found these results: Higher pretreatment blood TCRbeta clonality and lower post-treatment tumor TCRbeta clonality were correlated with higher pretreatment blood Treg/Th17 ratios. Only three patients per response group were included in the TCR analyses, and larger cohorts for validation were called for by the authors. After neoadjuvant nivolumab, significantly higher T cell clonality (Gini index) was found within PBMCs in non-responders than in responders.

For this clone: The specificity of this receptor is unknown. Qualities for individual bases were not recorded, and no much larger clone is one base off.

PBMC libraries used mostly 480 ng of input genomic DNA for deep sequencing, with six replicates per sample. The immunoSEQ hsTCRbeta kit was used to prepare TCRbeta libraries according to the manufacturer's instructions. The finished libraries were brought together in one pool at approximately 3 nM, which was then read using an Illumina NovaSeq 6000 S4 flow cell. The study's processing was this. The immunoSEQ Analyzer handled quality control and preprocessing of the raw data. The analysis was limited to productive rearrangements, and each clonotype was defined by a unique CDR3 amino acid sequence. Repertoire clonality was estimated as the Gini-Simpson index, computed with the R package tcR. Student's t test was used to compare Gini indices, while Pearson correlation assessed associations with tumor size change. The table was pulled from immuneACCESS by TCRdb, which kept in-frame rearrangements only. Such tables lose some clones; where checked, under half of the loss comes from unresolved V genes, and the rest has no known cause. V and J calls and clone size are copied from that table; D and trimming were computed from the DNA. The sample includes around 17,000 clones, with 55% to 75% observed a single time. Clones ranked in the top ten supply roughly 2.6% of the sample.

The meaning of the sample's time point label: before neoadjuvant nivolumab. Patients were newly diagnosed with stage II-IVA oral cavity squamous cell carcinoma and had received no prior systemic or radiation treatment. Everyone in the cohort had locally advanced, HPV-negative oral cavity squamous cell carcinoma. No culture maintenance or expansion was done, as the peripheral blood mononuclear cells went straight to analysis. The samples were obtained from a longitudinal correlative study of a single-arm phase II trial testing neoadjuvant nivolumab in oral cavity squamous cell carcinoma. Genomic DNA-based TCRbeta sequencing was performed on subject-matched pre- and post-treatment PBMCs and tumors from three responders and three non-responders. Peripheral blood mononuclear cells were collected before nivolumab treatment and were collected again after treatment, at the time of surgery. Genomic DNA was isolated from PBMCs using the Maxwell RSC DNA from Cells kit.

As encoded in the germline V gene, CDR1 is SGHDT while CDR2 is YYEEEE. The CDR3 contains 12 residues, cysteine and phenylalanine counted. The only DNA kept is the CDR3, 36 bases in frame from the first base. Cut back by 5 bases and 7 bases, the V and J ends lie 9 bases apart. The origin of this receptor is a person between 40 and 85 years old with oral cavity squamous cell carcinoma. The rearranged chain carries TRBV5-6 and TRBJ2-2; no confident D gene assignment can be made. Sequenced material: PBMCs, taken before nivolumab (anti-PD-1) treatment. CDR3 protein: CASRRYGGELFF. The DNA sequence reads TGTGCCAGCAGAAGGTACGGCGGGGAGCTGTTTTTT.